These 12 T cell receptor beta chains originate from one sample sequenced in a study of blood T cells in healthy people across ages. The authors ran a second PCR of 7 to 11 cycles using a sample-barcoded 5' primer and a J-beta primer mix. TCRdb ran MiXCR on the 5' RACE reads and lists one entry per CDR3 protein. The sample contains around 850,000 distinct CDR3 sequences, 35% to 40% of which appear only once. The specimen sequenced was blood. The receptors derive from a man younger than 35 in good health.

J is TRBJ2-5 and V is TRBV27; 9 bases map to TRBD1. The ends lost 4 bases at V and 11 bases at J; junction bases unmatched: 14. The germline gives CDR1 MNHEY, CDR2 SMNVEV (reference sequence). The CDR3 runs 15 residues. The DNA for the CDR3 is TGTGCCAGCAGTTATCAACAGGGGGCACCTCCTGAGCAGTACTTC. Protein: CASSYQQGAPPEQYF.

This clonotype was seen only a few times. The V call is TRBV5-1, the J call TRBJ1-1; D call uncertain. Germline V lookup: CDR1 SGHRS, CDR2 YFSETQ. The CDR3 runs 12 residues. V was shortened by 0 bases and J by 5 bases, with 5 bases between the two germline ends. CDR3 protein: CASSLAETEAFF. The CDR3 nucleotides read TGCGCCAGCAGCTTGGCGGAGACTGAAGCTTTCTTT.

This clonotype was observed a handful of times. The chain has TRBV4-3 and TRBJ1-6; D is unresolved. In germline, CDR1 is LGHNA, CDR2 YSLEER. The germline V and J ends were trimmed by 8 bases and 0 bases, with 8 bases remaining between them. This CDR3 is built from 14 residues. Here the CDR3 reads CASGFSSYNSPLHF. DNA for the CDR3: TGCGCCAGCGGTTTCAGCTCCTATAATTCACCCCTCCACTTT.

This clonotype came up a few times. V is TRBV4-2 and J is TRBJ2-2; D is unresolved. V was cut by 4 bases and J by 0 bases, with 9 bases left in between. This CDR3 has 15 residues. Germline V gene data show CDR1 as LGHNA and CDR2 as YNFKEQ. CDR3 protein: CASSPLSTNTGELFF. Written as DNA, the CDR3 is TGTGCCAGCAGCCCCCTGTCCACGAACACCGGGGAGCTGTTTTTT.

The V and J genes are TRBV20-1 and TRBJ2-3; tentatively, D is TRBD1 or TRBD2 (5 bases each). Deletions cut 6 bases from V and 6 bases from J, with 19 bases between. There are 14 residues in the CDR3. Germline CDR1 is DFQATT and CDR2 is SNEGSKA (reference sequence). DNA of the CDR3: TGCAGTGCCCGTAAGGGACCCCCGGGGGATACGCAGTATTTT. Translated, it gives CSARKGPPGDTQYF.

The sample holds a few counts of this clonotype. The chain combines TRBV28 with TRBJ2-4; possibly TRBD1 or TRBD2 for D (5 bases each). The DNA end favors TRBJ2-7, so the J call may be wrong. Germline V gives CDR1 MDHEN, CDR2 SYDVKM. This CDR3 is 14 amino acids long. The CDR3 reads CASRPAREFYEQYF. Written as DNA, the CDR3 is TGTGCCAGCAGACCCGCCAGGGAGTTCTACGAGCAGTACTTC.

This clonotype occurred once. The V and J genes are TRBV7-9 and TRBJ2-2; 11 bases align to TRBD2. The CDR3 length is 18 residues. The V gene's germline CDR1 is SEHNR and CDR2 FQNEAQ (reference sequence). V dropped 5 bases and J dropped 1; count of bases not matched to a gene: 9. CDR3 in amino acids: CASSPAGTSGGNTGELFF. The DNA of the CDR3 is TGTGCCAGCAGCCCGGCGGGAACTAGCGGGGGGAACACCGGGGAGCTGTTTTTT.

This clonotype is a singleton in its sample. The rearrangement links TRBV9 to TRBJ2-3, with D unresolved. Trimming pared 3 bases from V and 2 bases from J, leaving 10 bases between. In germline, CDR1 is SGDLS, CDR2 YYNGEE. This CDR3 is 14 amino acids long. CDR3: CASSARRNTDTQYF. CDR3 bases: TGTGCCAGCAGCGCCCGACGAAACACAGATACGCAGTATTTT.

In this sample, this clonotype turned up a few times. This chain connects TRBV6-7 to TRBJ2-4; tentatively, D is TRBD1 (6 bases). TRBV6-7 is an ORF; its function is uncertain. CDR3 length: 15 amino acids. V was shortened by 7 bases and J by 3 bases, with 16 bases between the two germline ends. CDR3 in amino acids: CASTYRELNKNIQYF. DNA of the CDR3: TGTGCCAGCACCTACAGGGAACTAAACAAAAACATTCAGTACTTC.

This clonotype was seen more than once but under ten times. The chain couples TRBV10-3 to TRBJ2-7; TRBD1 aligns across 8 bases. V shed 4 bases, J shed 3 bases, and the junction held 5 bases outside the gene matches. Looked up from germline, CDR1 is ENHRY and CDR2 is SYGVKD. This CDR3 has 14 amino acids. The CDR3 loop reads CAISAKGQGYEQYF. CDR3 nucleotides: TGTGCCATCAGTGCCAAAGGACAGGGCTACGAGCAGTACTTC.

This clonotype has just a few counts. The chain joins TRBV6-5 to TRBJ2-1, with TRBD2 identical over 10 bases. Germline V gene sequence: CDR1 MNHEY, CDR2 SVGAGI. The J segment lost 4 bases and the V segment lost 2 bases, leaving 11 bases of the junction unmatched. The CDR3 runs 18 residues. CDR3 amino acids: CASSYGWVAGGEYNEQFF. CDR3 DNA sequence: TGTGCCAGCAGTTACGGATGGGTAGCGGGGGGCGAGTACAATGAGCAGTTCTTC.

This clonotype was seen repeatedly, ten times or more. CDR3 residues: CASRERHSTDTQYF. CDR3 nucleotides: TGCGCCAGCAGGGAGCGGCATAGCACAGATACGCAGTATTTT. The J gene is TRBJ2-3, the V gene TRBV4-1, with D maybe TRBD2 (5 bases). The CDR3 contains 14 residues. Germline lookup yields CDR1 MGHRA and CDR2 YSYEKL. V lost 6 bases to trimming and J lost 0 bases, with 10 bases between them.